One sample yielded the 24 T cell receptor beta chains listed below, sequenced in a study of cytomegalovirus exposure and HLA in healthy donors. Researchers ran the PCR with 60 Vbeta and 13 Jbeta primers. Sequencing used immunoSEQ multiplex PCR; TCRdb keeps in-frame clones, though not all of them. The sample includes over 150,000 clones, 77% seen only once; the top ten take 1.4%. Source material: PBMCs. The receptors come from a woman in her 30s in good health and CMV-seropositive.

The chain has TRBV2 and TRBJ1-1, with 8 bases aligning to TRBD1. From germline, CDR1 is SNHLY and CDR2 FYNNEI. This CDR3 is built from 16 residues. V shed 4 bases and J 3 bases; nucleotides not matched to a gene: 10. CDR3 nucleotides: TGTGCCAGCAGTGTCCAGGACAGGGTAGGGGACACTGAAGCTTTCTTT. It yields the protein CASSVQDRVGDTEAFF.

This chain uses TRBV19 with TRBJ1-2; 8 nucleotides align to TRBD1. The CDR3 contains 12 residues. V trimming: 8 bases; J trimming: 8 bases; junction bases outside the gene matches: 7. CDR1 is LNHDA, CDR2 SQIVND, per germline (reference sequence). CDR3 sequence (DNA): TGTGCCAGTGAATCCGGACAGGGAGGCTACACCTTC. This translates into CASESGQGGYTF.

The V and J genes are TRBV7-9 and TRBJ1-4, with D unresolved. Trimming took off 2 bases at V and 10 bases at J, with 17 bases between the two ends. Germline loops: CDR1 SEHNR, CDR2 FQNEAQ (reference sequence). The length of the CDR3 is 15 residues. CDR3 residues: CASSLLAEAIGKLFF. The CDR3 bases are TGTGCCAGCAGCTTATTGGCGGAAGCAATCGGAAAACTGTTTTTT.

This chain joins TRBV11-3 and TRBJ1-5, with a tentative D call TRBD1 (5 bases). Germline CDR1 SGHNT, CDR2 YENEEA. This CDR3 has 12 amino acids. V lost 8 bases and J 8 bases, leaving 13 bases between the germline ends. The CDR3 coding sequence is TGTGCCAGCGAGGGCGGGACGAAGCCCCAGCATTTT. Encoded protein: CASEGGTKPQHF.

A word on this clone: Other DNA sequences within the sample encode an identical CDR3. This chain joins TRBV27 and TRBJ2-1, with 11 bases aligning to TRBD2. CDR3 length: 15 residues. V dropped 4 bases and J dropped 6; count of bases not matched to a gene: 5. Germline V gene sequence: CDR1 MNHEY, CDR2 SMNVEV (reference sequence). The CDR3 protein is CASSSGTSGSNEQFF. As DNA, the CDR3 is TGTGCCAGCAGTTCGGGGACTAGCGGCAGCAATGAGCAGTTCTTC.

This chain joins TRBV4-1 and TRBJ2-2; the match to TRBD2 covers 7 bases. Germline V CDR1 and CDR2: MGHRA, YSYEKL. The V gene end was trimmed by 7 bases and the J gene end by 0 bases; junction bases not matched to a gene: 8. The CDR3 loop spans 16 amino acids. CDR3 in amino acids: CASTVSGIANTGELFF. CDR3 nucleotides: TGCGCCAGCACCGTAAGCGGGATCGCGAACACCGGGGAGCTGTTTTTT.

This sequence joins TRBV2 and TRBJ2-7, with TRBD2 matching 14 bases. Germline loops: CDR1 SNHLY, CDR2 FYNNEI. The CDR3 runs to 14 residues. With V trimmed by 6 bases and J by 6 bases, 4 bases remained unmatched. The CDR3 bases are TGTGCCAGCAGGGGACTAGCGGGAGTGGGCGAGCAGTACTTC. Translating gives CASRGLAGVGEQYF.

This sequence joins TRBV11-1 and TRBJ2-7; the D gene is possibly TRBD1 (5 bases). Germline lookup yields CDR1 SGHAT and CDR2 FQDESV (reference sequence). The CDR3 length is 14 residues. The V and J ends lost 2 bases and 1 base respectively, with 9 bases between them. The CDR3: CASSLIAGSYEQYF. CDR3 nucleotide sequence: TGTGCCAGCAGCTTAATAGCAGGGTCCTACGAGCAGTACTTC.

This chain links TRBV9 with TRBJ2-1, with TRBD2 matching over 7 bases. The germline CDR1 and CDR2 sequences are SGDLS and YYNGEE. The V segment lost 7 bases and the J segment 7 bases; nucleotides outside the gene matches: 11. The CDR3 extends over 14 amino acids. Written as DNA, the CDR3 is TGTGCCAGCGGGTTGCTAGCGGAACATAATGAGCAGTTCTTC. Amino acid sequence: CASGLLAEHNEQFF.

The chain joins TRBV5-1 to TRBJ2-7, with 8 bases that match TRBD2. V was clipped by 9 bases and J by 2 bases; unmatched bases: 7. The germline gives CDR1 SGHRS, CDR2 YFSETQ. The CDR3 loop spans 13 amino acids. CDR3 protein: CATSRGGTYEQYF. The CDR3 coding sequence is TGCGCCACCTCTCGGGGGGGCACCTACGAGCAGTACTTC.

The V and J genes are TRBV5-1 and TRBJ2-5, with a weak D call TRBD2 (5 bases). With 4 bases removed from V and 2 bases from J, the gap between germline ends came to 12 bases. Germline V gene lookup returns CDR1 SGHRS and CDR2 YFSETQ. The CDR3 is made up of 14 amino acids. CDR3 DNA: TGCGCCAGCAGCGTATCCGGGAAACAAGAGACCCAGTACTTC. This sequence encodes CASSVSGKQETQYF.

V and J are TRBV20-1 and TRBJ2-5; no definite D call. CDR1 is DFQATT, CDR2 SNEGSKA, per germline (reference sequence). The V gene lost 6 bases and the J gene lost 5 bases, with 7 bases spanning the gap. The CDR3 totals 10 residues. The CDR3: CSAPSETQYF. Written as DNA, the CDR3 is TGCAGTGCCCCATCCGAGACCCAGTACTTC.

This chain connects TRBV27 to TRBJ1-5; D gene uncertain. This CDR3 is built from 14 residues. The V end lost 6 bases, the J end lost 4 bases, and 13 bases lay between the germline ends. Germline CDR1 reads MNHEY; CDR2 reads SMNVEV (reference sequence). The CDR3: CASRPRGLNQPQHF. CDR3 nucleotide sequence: TGTGCCAGCAGGCCCCGAGGCCTTAATCAGCCCCAGCATTTT.

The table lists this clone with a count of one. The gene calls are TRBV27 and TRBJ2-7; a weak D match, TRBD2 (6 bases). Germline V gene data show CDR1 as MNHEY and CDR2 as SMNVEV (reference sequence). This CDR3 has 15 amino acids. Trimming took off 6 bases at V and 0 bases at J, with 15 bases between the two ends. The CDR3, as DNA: TGTGCCAGCAGGGCGGGGAGCGCGAGCTCCTACGAGCAGTACTTC. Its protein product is CASRAGSASSYEQYF.

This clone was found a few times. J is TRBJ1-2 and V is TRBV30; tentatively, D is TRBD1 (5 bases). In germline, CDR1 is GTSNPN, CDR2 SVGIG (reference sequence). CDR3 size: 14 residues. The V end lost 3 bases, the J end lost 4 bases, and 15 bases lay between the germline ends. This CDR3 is CAWRSRDMGYGYTF. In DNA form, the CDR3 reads TGTGCCTGGAGGTCCAGGGATATGGGCTATGGCTACACCTTC.

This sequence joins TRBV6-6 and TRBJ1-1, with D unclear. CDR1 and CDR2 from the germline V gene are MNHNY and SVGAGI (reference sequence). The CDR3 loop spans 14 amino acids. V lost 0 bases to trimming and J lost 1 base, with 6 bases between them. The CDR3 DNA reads TGTGCCAGCAGTTACTCGGAGGGGAACACTGAAGCTTTCTTT. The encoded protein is CASSYSEGNTEAFF.

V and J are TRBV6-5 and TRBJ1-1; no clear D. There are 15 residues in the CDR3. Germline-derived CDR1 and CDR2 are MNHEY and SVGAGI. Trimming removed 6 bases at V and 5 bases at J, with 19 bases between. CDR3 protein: CASSSGSGLRTEAFF. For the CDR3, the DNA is TGTGCCAGCAGCTCGGGGTCGGGTCTGAGGACTGAAGCTTTCTTT.

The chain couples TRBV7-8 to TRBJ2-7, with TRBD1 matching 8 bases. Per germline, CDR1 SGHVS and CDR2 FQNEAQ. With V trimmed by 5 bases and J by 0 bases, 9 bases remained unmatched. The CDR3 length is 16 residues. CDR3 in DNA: TGTGCCAGCAGCCTATACGGGACAGGCCTCTCCTACGAGCAGTACTTC. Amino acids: CASSLYGTGLSYEQYF.

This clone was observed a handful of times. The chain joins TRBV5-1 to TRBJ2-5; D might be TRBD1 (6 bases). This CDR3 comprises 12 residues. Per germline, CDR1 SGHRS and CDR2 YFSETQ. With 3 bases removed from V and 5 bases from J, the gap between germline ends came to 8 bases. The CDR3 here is CASSWDIETQYF. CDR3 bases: TGCGCCAGCAGCTGGGACATTGAGACCCAGTACTTC.

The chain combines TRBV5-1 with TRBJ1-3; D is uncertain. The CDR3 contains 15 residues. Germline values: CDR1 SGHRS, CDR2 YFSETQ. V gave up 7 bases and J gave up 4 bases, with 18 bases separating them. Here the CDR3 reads CASQEEVGRGNTIYF. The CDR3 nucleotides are TGCGCCAGCCAGGAGGAGGTCGGGCGAGGAAACACCATATATTTT. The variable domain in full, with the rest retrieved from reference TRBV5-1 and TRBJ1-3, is KAGVTQTPRYLIKTRGQQVTLSCSPISGHRSVSWYQQTPGQGLQFLFEYFSETQRNKGNFPGRFSGRQFSNSRSEMNVSTLELGDSALYLCASQEEVGRGNTIYFGEGSWLTVV.

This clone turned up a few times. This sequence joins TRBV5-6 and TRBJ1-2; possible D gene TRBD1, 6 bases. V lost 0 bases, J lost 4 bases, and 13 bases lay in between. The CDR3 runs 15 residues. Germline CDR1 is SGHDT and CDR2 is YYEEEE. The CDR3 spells CASSLEAGAAYGYTF. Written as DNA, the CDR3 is TGTGCCAGCAGCTTGGAGGCAGGGGCGGCCTATGGCTACACCTTC. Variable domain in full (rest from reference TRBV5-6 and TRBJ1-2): DAGVTQSPTHLIKTRGQQVTLRCSPKSGHDTVSWYQQALGQGPQFIFQYYEEEERQRGNFPDRFSGHQFPNYSSELNVNALLLGDSALYLCASSLEAGAAYGYTFGSGTRLTVV.

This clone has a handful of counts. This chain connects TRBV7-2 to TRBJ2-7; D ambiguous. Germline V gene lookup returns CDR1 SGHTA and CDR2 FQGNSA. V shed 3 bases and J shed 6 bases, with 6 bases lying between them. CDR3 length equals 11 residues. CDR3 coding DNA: TGTGCCAGCAGCTTTGGCACCGAGCAGTACTTC. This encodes CASSFGTEQYF. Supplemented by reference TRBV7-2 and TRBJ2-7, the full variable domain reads GAGVSQSPSNKVTEKGKDVELRCDPISGHTALYWYRQSLGQGLEFLIYFQGNSAPDKSGLPSDRFSAERTGGSVSTLTIQRTQQEDSAVYLCASSFGTEQYFGPGTRLTVT.

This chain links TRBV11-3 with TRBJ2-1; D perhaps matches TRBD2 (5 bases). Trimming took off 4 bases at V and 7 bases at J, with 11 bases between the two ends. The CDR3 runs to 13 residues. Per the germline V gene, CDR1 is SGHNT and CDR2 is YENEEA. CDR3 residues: CASSSLAPNEQFF. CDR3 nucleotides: TGTGCCAGCAGCTCCCTAGCACCTAATGAGCAGTTCTTC.

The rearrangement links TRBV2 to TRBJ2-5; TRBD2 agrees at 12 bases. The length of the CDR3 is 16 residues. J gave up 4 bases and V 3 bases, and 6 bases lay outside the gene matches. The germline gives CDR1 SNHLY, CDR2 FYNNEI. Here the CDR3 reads CASSDGSSGGGETQYF. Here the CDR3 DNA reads TGTGCCAGCAGTGACGGTTCTAGCGGGGGGGGAGAGACCCAGTACTTC.